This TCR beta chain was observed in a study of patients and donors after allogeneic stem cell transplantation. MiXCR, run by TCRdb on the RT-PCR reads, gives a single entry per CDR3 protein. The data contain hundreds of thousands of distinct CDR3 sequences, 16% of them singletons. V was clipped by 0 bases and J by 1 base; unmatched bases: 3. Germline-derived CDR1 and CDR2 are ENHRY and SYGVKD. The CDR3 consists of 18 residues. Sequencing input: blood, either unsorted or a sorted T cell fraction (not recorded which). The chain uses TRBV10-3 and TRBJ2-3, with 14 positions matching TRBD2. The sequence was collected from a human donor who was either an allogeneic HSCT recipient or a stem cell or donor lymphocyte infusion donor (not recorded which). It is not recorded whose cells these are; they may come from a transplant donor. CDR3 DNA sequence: TGTGCCATCAGTGAGTCCCGGACTAGCGGGGGGCGCACAGATACGCAGTATTTT. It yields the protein CAISESRTSGGRTDTQYF.